This TCR beta chain was obtained from a study of OX40 agonist ivuxolimab in advanced cancers. Assay: immunoSEQ multiplex PCR; the TCRdb copy retains only in-frame clones and omits some. The table shows 68,000 or so clones, with about nine tenths occurring only once. Germline V gives CDR1 SSHAT, CDR2 FNYEAQ (reference sequence). This CDR3 comprises 14 residues. In this sample, this clone turned up once. Sequence at one end of the junction differs from germline and may be a read error. This specimen consisted of CD4+ or CD8+ T cells sorted from blood, obtained in a trial of the OX40 agonist ivuxolimab. The TCR sequence derives from an adult with an advanced solid tumor such as melanoma, head and neck, liver or kidney cancer. The rearrangement joins TRBV7-7 to TRBJ2-1, with 9 bases that match TRBD2. The chain's CDR3 is CASSLGGRAREQFF. The CDR3 DNA reads TGTGCTAGCAGCTTAGGCGGGAGGGCCCGTGAGCAGTTCTTC.